A single sample is the source of the 9 T cell receptor beta chains below, sequenced in a study of cytotoxic CD8 clonotypes in ibrutinib-treated CLL. Here immunoSEQ multiplex PCR was the method, and the copy in TCRdb shows in-frame clones only, minus some. The sample lists tens of thousands of clones; 56% were seen once. The sequenced sample was PBMCs, obtained after 24 months of ibrutinib treatment. These receptors were obtained from a human donor with chronic lymphocytic leukemia.

This clone was seen a handful of times. The chain uses TRBV4-2 and TRBJ1-4; D uncertain. The CDR3 has 13 residues. The V gene's germline CDR1 is LGHNA and CDR2 YNFKEQ. Trimming stripped 0 bases from V and 7 bases from J, with 6 bases between. The DNA for the CDR3 is TGTGCCAGCAGCCAAGACCACGTTGAAAAACTGTTTTTT. This sequence encodes CASSQDHVEKLFF.

This clone was recorded only once. The J gene is TRBJ2-7, the V gene TRBV27; TRBD2 aligns across 8 bases. The ends lost 8 bases at V and 2 bases at J; junction bases unmatched: 17. CDR3 size: 17 residues. The germline CDR1 and CDR2 sequences are MNHEY and SMNVEV (reference sequence). CDR3 nucleotides: TGTGCCAGCCCTACTGGGAAGGATCGGGAGGGCGCCTACGAGCAGTACTTC. This sequence encodes CASPTGKDREGAYEQYF.

This clone was seen only a few times. The V call is TRBV27, the J call TRBJ2-2; D gene ambiguous. V shed 5 bases and J shed 0 bases, with 19 bases lying between them. The CDR3 length is 18 residues. In germline, CDR1 is MNHEY, CDR2 SMNVEV (reference sequence). The CDR3 spells CASSPRTTLPTNTGELFF. In DNA, the CDR3 is TGTGCCAGCAGTCCTCGGACCACACTACCCACGAACACCGGGGAGCTGTTTTTT.

This clone has just one count. The chain combines TRBV27 with TRBJ2-2, with 10 bases lining up with TRBD1. Germline V gene lookup returns CDR1 MNHEY and CDR2 SMNVEV (reference sequence). CDR3 size: 14 residues. With 6 bases clipped from V and 7 bases from J, the junction kept 5 bases outside the gene matches. The CDR3 DNA sequence: TGTGCCAGCAGACAGACAGGGGGCCTCGGGGAGCTGTTTTTT. This gives the protein CASRQTGGLGELFF.

This clone was seen ten or more times. The chain recombines TRBV10-3 with TRBJ1-1; 7 bases agree with TRBD1. Germline CDR1 is ENHRY and CDR2 is SYGVKD. Trimming took 7 bases from V and 3 from J; bases not matched to a gene: 8. The CDR3 is made up of 14 amino acids. CDR3 sequence reads: CAITETGTDTEAFF. In DNA, the CDR3 is TGTGCCATCACCGAGACAGGGACCGACACTGAAGCTTTCTTT.

CDR3: CASSLRPGSYNEQFF. Here the CDR3 DNA reads TGTGCCAGCAGTTTACGGCCCGGGAGCTACAATGAGCAGTTCTTC. The chain couples TRBV27 to TRBJ2-1, with a possible D match to TRBD2 (6 bases). Trimming took 2 bases from V and 3 from J, leaving 11 bases between them. CDR3 size: 15 residues. CDR1 and CDR2 from the germline V gene are MNHEY and SMNVEV (reference sequence).

A few counts support this clone. The chain recombines TRBV10-1 with TRBJ2-7, with a tentative D call TRBD2 (5 bases). Germline loops: CDR1 WNHNN, CDR2 SYGVQD (reference sequence). The CDR3 runs to 14 residues. The V and J ends lost 6 bases and 3 bases respectively, with 15 bases between them. The CDR3 coding sequence is TGCGCCAGCAGCTTAACGGGGATCATCTACGAGCAGTACGTC. Translated, it gives CASSLTGIIYEQYV.

This clone appeared a single time. The chain is built from TRBV27 and TRBJ1-2; maybe TRBD1 (6 bases). This CDR3 is built from 13 residues. Per germline, CDR1 MNHEY and CDR2 SMNVEV (reference sequence). The V end was cut by 5 bases, the J end by 3 bases, with 10 bases between. The CDR3 here is CASSKGGDYGYTF. In nucleotides, the CDR3 is TGTGCCAGCAGTAAAGGGGGGGACTATGGCTACACCTTC.

The J gene is TRBJ1-2, the V gene TRBV28; 8 bases fit TRBD1. The V segment lost 5 bases and the J segment 7 bases; nucleotides outside the gene matches: 9. Germline V gene data show CDR1 as MDHEN and CDR2 as SYDVKM. This CDR3 has 14 amino acids. CDR3 coding DNA: TGTGCCAGCAGTGTGGGCAGGGGGCTCCGTGGCTACACCTTC. Translated: CASSVGRGLRGYTF.